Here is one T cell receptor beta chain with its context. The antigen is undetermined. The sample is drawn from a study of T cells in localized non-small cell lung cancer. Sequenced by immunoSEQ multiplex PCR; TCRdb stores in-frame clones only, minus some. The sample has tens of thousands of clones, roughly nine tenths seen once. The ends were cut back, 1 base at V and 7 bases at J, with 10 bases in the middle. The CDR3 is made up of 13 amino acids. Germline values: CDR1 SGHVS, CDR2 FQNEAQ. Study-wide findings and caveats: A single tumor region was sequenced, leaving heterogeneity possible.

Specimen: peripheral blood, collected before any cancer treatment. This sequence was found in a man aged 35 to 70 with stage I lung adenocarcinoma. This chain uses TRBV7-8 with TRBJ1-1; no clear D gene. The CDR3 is CASSLVPGGEAFF. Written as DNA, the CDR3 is TGTGCCAGCAGCTTAGTCCCAGGAGGTGAAGCTTTCTTT.